This TCR beta chain was identified during a study of early T cells in non-severe SARS-CoV-2 infection. In the study overall: Bulk RNA from unsorted whole blood was sequenced; chains were unpaired.

Molecules of cDNA were individually given unique molecular identifiers that were attached to them. One entry per CDR3 protein results from TCRdb running MiXCR on the 5' RACE reads. The sample carries over 100,000 distinct CDR3 sequences, under 15% recorded once. General study points: The VDJdb matching leaned toward anti-spike CD8 responses and overlooked private and CD4 specificities.

The V end lost 1 base, the J end lost 3 bases, and 7 bases lay between the germline ends. Germline loops: CDR1 SGHTA, CDR2 FQGNSA. CDR3 length: 13 residues. This clonotype was seen repeatedly, ten times or more. Its antigen is not known. This clonotype was obtained from an adult who was a healthcare worker with PCR-confirmed SARS-CoV-2 infection or an uninfected control (not recorded which). This chain links TRBV7-2 with TRBJ2-7; no reliable D call. Sequenced sample: whole blood. CDR3 in amino acids: CASSLVAGYEQYF. CDR3 nucleotides: TGTGCCAGCAGCTTAGTAGCAGGCTACGAGCAGTACTTC.